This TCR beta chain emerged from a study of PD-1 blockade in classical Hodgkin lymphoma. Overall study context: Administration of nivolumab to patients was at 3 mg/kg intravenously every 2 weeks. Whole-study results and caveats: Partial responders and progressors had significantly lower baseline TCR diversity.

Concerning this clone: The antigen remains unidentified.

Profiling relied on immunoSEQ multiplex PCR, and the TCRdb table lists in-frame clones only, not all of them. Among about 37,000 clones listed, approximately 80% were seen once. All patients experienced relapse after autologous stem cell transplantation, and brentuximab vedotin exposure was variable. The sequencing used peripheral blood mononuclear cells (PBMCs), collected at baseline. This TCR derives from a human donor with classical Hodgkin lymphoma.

For the CDR3, the DNA is TGTGCCAGCAGTTTCGAGGGGCCAGATACGCAGTATTTT. Amino acids: CASSFEGPDTQYF. V is TRBV28 and J is TRBJ2-3; D possibly matches TRBD1 or TRBD2 (5 bases each). Trimming pared 3 bases from V and 4 bases from J, leaving 8 bases between. Per germline, CDR1 MDHEN and CDR2 SYDVKM. The CDR3 is made up of 13 amino acids.